Described below is a single T cell receptor (beta chain) sequence and its context. This sample is drawn from a study of T-cell reconstitution after alpha-beta-depleted transplantation in children. The TCRbeta library incorporated unique molecular identifiers. Using its own MiXCR run on the PCR reads, TCRdb lists one record per CDR3 protein. The top ten hold 3.5% to 5% of the sample, which has about 600,000 distinct CDR3 sequences, over 9.5% seen once. V was trimmed by 5 bases and J by 1 base, leaving 14 bases between them. This CDR3 contains 15 residues. Germline V gene sequence: CDR1 PRHDT, CDR2 FYEKMQ (reference sequence).

This clonotype originated in a human donor who donated a stem cell graft to a child with acute myeloid leukemia. The chain carries TRBV13 and TRBJ1-1, with a tentative D call TRBD1 (6 bases). Sequences were derived from PBMCs from the stem cell graft donor, sampled from the stem cell graft. The CDR3 nucleotides read TGTGCCAGCAGCCCGTTGGGGGGCCAGAACACTGAAGCTTTCTTT. Its protein product is CASSPLGGQNTEAFF.